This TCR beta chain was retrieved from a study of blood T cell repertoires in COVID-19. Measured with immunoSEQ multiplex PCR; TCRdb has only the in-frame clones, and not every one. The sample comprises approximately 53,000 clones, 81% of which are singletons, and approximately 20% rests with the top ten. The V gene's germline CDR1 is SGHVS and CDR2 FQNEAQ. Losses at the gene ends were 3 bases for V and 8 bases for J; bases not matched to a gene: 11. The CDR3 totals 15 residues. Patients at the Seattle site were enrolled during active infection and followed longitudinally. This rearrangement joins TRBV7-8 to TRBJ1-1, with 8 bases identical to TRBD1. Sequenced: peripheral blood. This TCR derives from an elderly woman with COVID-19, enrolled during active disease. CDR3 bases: TGTGCCAGCAGCTTTTCAGGGGGCCTAGGGGTAGAAGCTTTCTTT. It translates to CASSFSGGLGVEAFF.